Following are 15 T cell receptor beta chains from one sample sequenced in a study of PD-1 blockade in classical Hodgkin lymphoma. As to time point: cycle 4 day 1 (C4D1), after 6 weeks of nivolumab. No patient escaped relapse after autologous stem cell transplantation, and brentuximab vedotin exposure varied. Sequencing was performed with immunoSEQ multiplex PCR; in TCRdb, only in-frame clones are kept and a portion is missing. The sample lists about 93,000 clones; around 80% were seen once. The sample was peripheral blood mononuclear cells (PBMCs), taken before the fourth cycle of nivolumab. The receptors shown here come from a human donor with classical Hodgkin lymphoma.

V gene TRBV15 combines with J gene TRBJ1-2; 10 nucleotides agree with TRBD1. The V gene's germline CDR1 is LNHNV and CDR2 YYDKDF (reference sequence). CDR3 size: 14 residues. V shed 5 bases and J 7 bases; nucleotides not matched to a gene: 7. The CDR3 nucleotides read TGTGCCACCAGCCCCGACAGGGGGCGAGGTGGCTACACCTTC. This codes for CATSPDRGRGGYTF.

The genes are TRBV18 and TRBJ2-7, with 14 bases fitting TRBD2. V trimming: 3 bases; J trimming: 3 bases; junction bases outside the gene matches: 7. The CDR3 extends over 17 amino acids. CDR1 is KGHSH and CDR2 is LQKENI in the germline V gene. The CDR3 DNA reads TGTGCCAGCTCACCCGGGACTAGCGGGAGAATGGACTACGAGCAGTACTTC. Protein product: CASSPGTSGRMDYEQYF.

This clone came up a few times. This chain links TRBV6-1 with TRBJ1-5; D is undetermined. This CDR3 has 14 residues. CDR1 is MNHNS and CDR2 is SASEGT in the germline V gene. V shed 6 bases and J shed 3 bases, with 12 bases lying between them. Here the CDR3 reads CASSGERFNQPQHF. The CDR3 bases are TGTGCCAGCAGCGGGGAGAGGTTCAATCAGCCCCAGCATTTT.

As to this clone: A read error may produce the germline difference seen at one junction end. The chain has TRBV7-7 and TRBJ2-3, with 9 bases that match TRBD2. From germline, CDR1 is SSHAT and CDR2 FNYEAQ (reference sequence). This CDR3 contains 15 residues. The CDR3 bases are TGTGCTAGCAGCTTAACAGCGGGGGGAGCAGATACGCAGTATTTT. The encoded protein is CASSLTAGGADTQYF.

The V gene is TRBV7-9, the J gene TRBJ2-3, with D uncertain. Germline-derived CDR1 and CDR2 are SEHNR and FQNEAQ (reference sequence). Between the trimmed V and J ends, which lost 2 bases and 0 bases, there was a span of 12 bases. This CDR3 comprises 16 residues. CDR3 residues: CASSLMLDPSTDTQYF. The CDR3 DNA sequence: TGTGCCAGCAGCTTAATGCTAGACCCTAGCACAGATACGCAGTATTTT.

This clone occurred once. DNA for the CDR3: TGTGCCAGTAGTATAGTTAGAGGAAACACTATTACCCTAGCCAAAAACATTCAGTACTTC. Translation gives CASSIVRGNTITLAKNIQYF. The rearrangement uses TRBV19 and TRBJ2-4; D is unclear. V lost 1 base and J 0 bases, leaving 22 bases between the germline ends. The CDR3 length is 20 residues. Germline V gene lookup returns CDR1 LNHDA and CDR2 SQIVND (reference sequence). Combining the CDR3 with reference TRBV19 and TRBJ2-4 gives the whole variable domain DGGITQSPKYLFRKEGQNVTLSCEQNLNHDAMYWYRQDPGQGLRLIYYSQIVNDFQKGDIAEGYSVSREKKESFPLTVTSAQKNPTAFYLCASSIVRGNTITLAKNIQYFGAGTRLSVL.

The chain links TRBV29-1 to TRBJ2-3; TRBD1 is a possible D gene (6 bases). CDR1 and CDR2 from the germline V gene are SQVTM and ANQGSEA. The CDR3 consists of 12 residues. Trimming removed 5 bases from V and 14 bases from J, with 20 bases in between. CDR3 sequence (DNA): TGCAGCGTTAAAGGGGCGTGGGACATGCCGTATTTT. Translated: CSVKGAWDMPYF.

The V and J genes are TRBV5-1 and TRBJ1-4, with 7 bases that match TRBD1. Germline CDR1 is SGHRS and CDR2 is YFSETQ. The V gene end was trimmed by 5 bases and the J gene end by 12 bases; junction bases not matched to a gene: 10. This CDR3 is 13 amino acids long. In nucleotides, the CDR3 is TGCGCCAGCAGGAAACAGGGGCCCTCCGAACTGTTTTTT. As protein: CASRKQGPSELFF.

J is TRBJ1-6 and V is TRBV19; D is possibly TRBD1 (6 bases). The germline gives CDR1 LNHDA, CDR2 SQIVND (reference sequence). CDR3 length equals 14 residues. V was trimmed by 5 bases and J by 7 bases, leaving 12 bases between them. The CDR3 region is CASSARGGNSPLHF. The DNA for the CDR3 is TGTGCCAGTAGTGCGAGGGGGGGGAATTCACCCCTCCACTTT. Supplemented by reference TRBV19 and TRBJ1-6, the full variable domain reads DGGITQSPKYLFRKEGQNVTLSCEQNLNHDAMYWYRQDPGQGLRLIYYSQIVNDFQKGDIAEGYSVSREKKESFPLTVTSAQKNPTAFYLCASSARGGNSPLHFGNGTRLTVT.

The V call is TRBV18, the J call TRBJ2-7, with D unresolved. V dropped 4 bases and J dropped 1 base, with 11 bases sitting between them. Germline V lookup: CDR1 KGHSH, CDR2 LQKENI. The CDR3 runs to 14 residues. CDR3 bases: TGTGCCAGCTCACGTCAACCGACGTCCTACGAGCAGTACTTC. It yields the protein CASSRQPTSYEQYF.

The chain links TRBV27 to TRBJ2-7, with 12 bases that match TRBD2. The germline V gene has CDR1 MNHEY and CDR2 SMNVEV (reference sequence). Trimming took 4 bases from V and 12 from J; bases not matched to a gene: 13. The CDR3 loop spans 15 amino acids. DNA for the CDR3: TGTGCCAGCAGTTCCCGACTAGCGGGGGCCCGGCAGGCGTACTTC. Amino acids: CASSSRLAGARQAYF.

The chain uses TRBV9 and TRBJ2-5; the D gene could be TRBD1 or TRBD2 (5 bases each). The CDR3 covers 14 residues. Germline CDR1 reads SGDLS; CDR2 reads YYNGEE. V was pared by 2 bases and J by 5 bases, with 13 bases between. The CDR3 is CASSVLGEWETQYF. The CDR3 coding sequence is TGTGCCAGCAGCGTCCTAGGGGAGTGGGAGACCCAGTACTTC.

The CDR3 protein is CASSRGTGGEQFF. The CDR3 region has the DNA TGTGCCAGCAGTCGCGGGACAGGAGGTGAGCAGTTCTTC. The chain joins TRBV6-5 to TRBJ2-1; 8 nucleotides match TRBD1. Germline V lookup: CDR1 MNHEY, CDR2 SVGAGI. J was trimmed by 9 bases and V by 5 bases; bases with no gene match: 6. The CDR3 spans 13 residues.

The genes are TRBV7-3 and TRBJ2-1, with 7 bases lining up with TRBD2. Germline values: CDR1 SGHTA, CDR2 FQGTGA. Germline trimming cut 5 bases from V and 10 bases from J; bases unmatched to any gene: 8. The CDR3 has 13 residues. CDR3 region: CASSAGELEEQFF. The CDR3, as DNA: TGTGCCAGCAGCGCGGGGGAACTAGAAGAGCAGTTCTTC.

V usage is TRBV5-1 and J usage is TRBJ1-4, with 8 bases fitting TRBD1. This CDR3 contains 16 residues. Trimming cost V 0 bases and J 4 bases; bases outside gene matches: 5. Germline lookup yields CDR1 SGHRS and CDR2 YFSETQ. The CDR3 sequence: CASSLGIDRGNEKLFF. The CDR3 nucleotides are TGCGCCAGCAGCTTGGGGATCGACAGGGGTAATGAAAAACTGTTTTTT.